The TCR beta chain under discussion was sequenced for a study of molecular identifiers for immune sequencing clone quantification. Findings of the study overall: Spiked Jurkat TCR RNA equivalent to one cell was reportedly detectable in some 960,000 naive cells.

MiXCR was run by TCRdb on the PCR reads, yielding one entry per CDR3 protein. This table holds fewer than 350,000 distinct CDR3 sequences, over 20% found once. Sorting was used to obtain naive CD8 T cells (CD8+CD4-CCR7+CD45RA+). In this sample, this clonotype turned up many times. Its antigen remains unidentified. Germline V gene data show CDR1 as DFQATT and CDR2 as SNEGSKA (reference sequence). J gave up 4 bases and V 4 bases, and 6 bases lay outside the gene matches. CDR3 length: 13 residues. This rearrangement joins TRBV20-1 to TRBJ1-1; 7 bases fit TRBD1. This TCR was recovered from a human donor in good health. Some libraries in this study had Jurkat cell RNA spiked in. The material sequenced was naive CD8+ T cells from blood, with Jurkat cell RNA spiked in. The subset: FACS-sorted CD8+CD4-CCR7+CD45RA+ naive T cells. The CDR3 here is CSATGDSSTEAFF. CDR3 DNA sequence: TGCAGTGCTACAGGGGACAGTTCCACTGAAGCTTTCTTT.